The T cell receptor (beta chain) under discussion was sequenced for a study of tumor-infiltrating lymphocytes in primary liver carcinoma. About the research overall: Participating patients were men and women between 30 and 69 years old.

Losses at the gene ends were 3 bases for V and 2 bases for J; bases not matched to a gene: 10. The CDR3 spans 17 residues. Germline loops: CDR1 SGHRS, CDR2 YFSETQ. The source of the blood RNA was unsorted whole blood, and germline DNA was extracted as well. A constant-region primer primed TCR beta cDNA synthesis from roughly 520 ng of total RNA. Libraries for TCR beta were built through three nested multiplex PCR rounds, which together made up a slightly modified ARM-PCR procedure. TRBV1-TRBV30 forward and Cbeta reverse primers drove the first two roughly 10-cycle rounds. TCRdb analysed the multiplex PCR reads with MiXCR anew, one entry per CDR3 protein. This table holds approximately 210,000 distinct CDR3 sequences, almost 65% found once.

The source of this sequence is a woman aged 60-75 years with primary liver carcinoma and hepatitis B virus infection. The rearrangement uses TRBV5-1 and TRBJ2-5; 10 bases are a match to TRBD2. Input material: peripheral blood. This CDR3 reads CASSSGLASFRQETQYF. The DNA of the CDR3 is TGCGCCAGCAGCTCGGGACTAGCGTCATTCCGGCAAGAGACCCAGTACTTC.